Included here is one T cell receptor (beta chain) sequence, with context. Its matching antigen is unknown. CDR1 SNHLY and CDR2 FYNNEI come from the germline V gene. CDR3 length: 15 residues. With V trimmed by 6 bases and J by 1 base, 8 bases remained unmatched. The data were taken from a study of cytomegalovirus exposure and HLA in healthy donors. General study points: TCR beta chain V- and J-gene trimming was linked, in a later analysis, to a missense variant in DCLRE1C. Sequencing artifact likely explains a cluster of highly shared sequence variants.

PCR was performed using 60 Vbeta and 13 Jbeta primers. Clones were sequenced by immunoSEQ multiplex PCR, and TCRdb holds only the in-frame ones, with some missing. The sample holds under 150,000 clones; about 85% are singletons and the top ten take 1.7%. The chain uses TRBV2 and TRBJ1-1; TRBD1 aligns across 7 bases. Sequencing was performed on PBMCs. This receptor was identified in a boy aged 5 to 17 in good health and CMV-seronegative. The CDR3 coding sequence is TGTGCCAGCAGGTATCCACAGGGGCAGAACACTGAAGCTTTCTTT. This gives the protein CASRYPQGQNTEAFF.